One sample yielded the 8 T cell receptor beta chains listed below, sequenced in a study of blood T cell repertoires in COVID-19. The protocol was immunoSEQ multiplex PCR, while the TCRdb copy is restricted to in-frame clones and leaves out a portion. This sample yields a few hundred thousand clones, of which 88% are seen a single time; 8.3% belongs to the top ten. Sequences were obtained from PBMCs or T cells enriched from blood (not recorded which). These receptors were taken from a woman in her sixties or seventies who had recovered from COVID-19.

The V gene is TRBV5-1, the J gene TRBJ1-4; unclear D gene. Germline assignment: CDR1 SGHRS and CDR2 YFSETQ. Trimming left V 0 bases short and J 0 bases short, with 9 bases between. The CDR3 is made up of 16 amino acids. This CDR3 is CASSLVGTTTNEKLFF. Written as DNA, the CDR3 is TGCGCCAGCAGCTTGGTCGGAACTACAACTAATGAAAAACTGTTTTTT. The variable domain in full, with the rest retrieved from reference TRBV5-1 and TRBJ1-4, is KAGVTQTPRYLIKTRGQQVTLSCSPISGHRSVSWYQQTPGQGLQFLFEYFSETQRNKGNFPGRFSGRQFSNSRSEMNVSTLELGDSALYLCASSLVGTTTNEKLFFGSGTQLSVL.

V usage is TRBV5-1 and J usage is TRBJ2-7; no clear D. Germline CDR1 is SGHRS and CDR2 is YFSETQ. V lost 7 bases to trimming and J lost 6 bases, with 11 bases between them. The CDR3 runs to 11 residues. CDR3 sequence: CASAETGEQYF. The CDR3 region has the DNA TGCGCCAGCGCAGAGACTGGCGAGCAGTACTTC.

The CDR3 loop is CASSEQRNYGYTF. In DNA form, the CDR3 reads TGTGCCAGCAGTGAACAGCGGAACTATGGCTACACCTTC. The chain employs TRBV6-1 and TRBJ1-2; D gene ambiguous. This CDR3 region has 13 residues. Trimming shortened V by 2 bases and J by 2 bases, and 6 bases separated the two germline ends. Germline V gene data show CDR1 as MNHNS and CDR2 as SASEGT.

Concerning this clone: Within the sample, other DNA sequences also encode this same CDR3. The gene calls are TRBV5-1 and TRBJ1-5; TRBD1 might be the D (6 bases). With 2 bases removed from V and 0 bases from J, the gap between germline ends came to 9 bases. CDR1 is SGHRS, CDR2 YFSETQ, per germline. The CDR3 loop spans 15 amino acids. CDR3 nucleotides: TGCGCCAGCAGCTTAGGGGGAGATAGCAATCAGCCCCAGCATTTT. This encodes CASSLGGDSNQPQHF.

The chain recombines TRBV4-1 with TRBJ2-5; D may be TRBD1 (6 bases). V shed 5 bases and J shed 2 bases, with 15 bases lying between them. The CDR3 spans 15 residues. CDR1 MGHRA and CDR2 YSYEKL come from the germline V gene. The DNA for the CDR3 is TGCGCCAGCAGCACGCCAGGGGTCCGGCAAGAGACCCAGTACTTC. This encodes CASSTPGVRQETQYF.

V and J are TRBV19 and TRBJ1-1; D not resolved. This CDR3 is built from 17 residues. Trimming pared 7 bases from V and 5 bases from J, leaving 26 bases between. Germline CDR1 reads LNHDA; CDR2 reads SQIVND (reference sequence). Written as DNA, the CDR3 is TGTGCCAGTATCCCCCTCCAAGGGATGGCGACGGGGACTGAAGCTTTCTTT. Translating it yields CASIPLQGMATGTEAFF.

V gene TRBV5-1 combines with J gene TRBJ2-2; no clear D. Germline CDR1 and CDR2: SGHRS and YFSETQ. This CDR3 is 16 amino acids long. V dropped 0 bases and J dropped 0 bases, with 9 bases sitting between them. The DNA of the CDR3 is TGCGCCAGCAGCTTGGAGCCCCCATCGAACACCGGGGAGCTGTTTTTT. This translates into CASSLEPPSNTGELFF.

This rearrangement joins TRBV30 to TRBJ1-1, with D hard to call. Trimming shortened V by 5 bases and J by 7 bases, and 11 bases separated the two germline ends. Per the germline V gene, CDR1 is GTSNPN and CDR2 is SVGIG (reference sequence). The CDR3 runs to 11 residues. CDR3 sequence (DNA): TGTGCCTGGTCGGGGAGGAATGAAGCTTTCTTT. Amino acids: CAWSGRNEAFF. Variable domain in full (rest from reference TRBV30 and TRBJ1-1): SQTIHQWPATLVQPVGSPLSLECTVEGTSNPNLYWYRQAAGRGLQLLFYSVGIGQISSEVPQNLSASRPQDRQFILSSKKLLLSDSGFYLCAWSGRNEAFFGQGTRLTVV.